The 19 T cell receptor beta chains reported below all come from one sample, sequenced in a study of neurological immune-mediated disorders. TCRdb reanalysed the 5' RACE reads using MiXCR and keeps one entry per CDR3 protein. The sample lists about 59,000 distinct CDR3 sequences, more than 20% occurring once. Time point specified: technical triplicate 2. Sequencing was carried out using PBMCs. The receptor set was obtained from a man aged 60 to 69 with HTLV-1-associated myelopathy (HAM/TSP).

This clonotype was seen ten or more times. The chain links TRBV7-9 to TRBJ2-2; TRBD2 matches 9 bases. The germline V gene encodes CDR1 SEHNR and CDR2 FQNEAQ (reference sequence). The V gene end was trimmed by 0 bases and the J gene end by 6 bases; junction bases not matched to a gene: 17. The CDR3 covers 20 residues. The CDR3 is CASSLALVASGVTRPGELFF. CDR3 coding DNA: TGTGCCAGCAGCTTAGCGCTGGTCGCTAGCGGGGTAACTCGACCCGGGGAGCTGTTTTTT.

A remark on this clonotype: This sequence may be a read error, since a much larger clone differs from it by one base. V gene TRBV5-6 combines with J gene TRBJ2-5; TRBD1 matches at 11 bases. CDR1 SGHDT and CDR2 YYEEEE come from the germline V gene. The V and J ends lost 5 bases and 4 bases, in that order; junction bases with no gene match: 10. This CDR3 has 16 residues. CDR3 sequence: CASRLWWTGGLETQYF. CDR3 nucleotide sequence: TGTGCCAGCAGACTGTGGTGGACAGGGGGCCTAGAGACCCAGTACTTC.

This clonotype was observed at least ten times. The chain is built from TRBV29-1 and TRBJ2-5; D unresolved. The CDR3 has 12 amino acids. V lost 2 bases to trimming and J lost 5 bases, with 9 bases between them. Germline lookup yields CDR1 SQVTM and CDR2 ANQGSEA. Here the CDR3 DNA reads TGCAGCGTTGAATTGCTAGGGGAGACCCAGTACTTC. Protein sequence: CSVELLGETQYF.

The chain links TRBV7-3 to TRBJ2-5; possible D gene TRBD1, 6 bases. The V gene lost 5 bases and the J gene lost 5 bases, with 12 bases spanning the gap. This CDR3 has 13 amino acids. Germline lookup yields CDR1 SGHTA and CDR2 FQGTGA. The CDR3: CASSPQGWETQYF. CDR3 nucleotide sequence: TGTGCCAGCAGCCCCCAGGGGTGGGAGACCCAGTACTTC.

This clonotype occurred many times. The chain is built from TRBV10-3 and TRBJ2-2; 7 nucleotides match TRBD1. Germline V gene lookup returns CDR1 ENHRY and CDR2 SYGVKD. The length of the CDR3 is 13 residues. V shed 10 bases, J shed 4 bases, and the junction held 6 bases outside the gene matches. The CDR3 DNA sequence: TGTGCCACAAGGACAGGAGGCACCGGGGAGCTGTTTTTT. It encodes CATRTGGTGELFF.

V usage is TRBV6-5 and J usage is TRBJ2-2; D call uncertain. CDR1 MNHEY and CDR2 SVGAGI come from the germline V gene. The CDR3 length is 12 residues. V lost 7 bases to trimming and J lost 13 bases, with 16 bases between them. The CDR3 DNA reads as TGTGCCAGCACTTCAGTGGGTCGGGTGCTGTTTTTT. This encodes CASTSVGRVLFF.

This clonotype was counted ten times or more. The rearrangement joins TRBV15 to TRBJ1-1; 10 bases are a match to TRBD1. Germline CDR1 is LNHNV and CDR2 is YYDKDF (reference sequence). The CDR3 has 16 amino acids. Trimming removed 3 bases from V and 6 bases from J; junction bases left unmatched: 10. The CDR3 coding sequence is TGTGCCACCAGCAGCGGGACAGGGGTTTTTGGTGCTGAAGCTTTCTTT. This sequence encodes CATSSGTGVFGAEAFF.

This clonotype is judged medium-sized (0.01 to 0.1%). V usage is TRBV3-1 and J usage is TRBJ2-3; D might be TRBD2 (6 bases). The CDR3 length is 16 residues. Looked up from germline, CDR1 is LGHDT and CDR2 is YNNKEL (reference sequence). Trimming stripped 4 bases from V and 4 bases from J, with 18 bases between. CDR3 amino acids: CASSLKGGRDADTQYF. Here the CDR3 DNA reads TGTGCCAGCAGCCTAAAAGGAGGGCGGGATGCAGATACGCAGTATTTT.

This clonotype has ten or more counts. CDR3 in amino acids: CASSLGQGRETQYF. The CDR3 DNA reads TGCGCCAGCAGCTTGGGGCAGGGGCGAGAGACCCAGTACTTC. The gene calls are TRBV5-1 and TRBJ2-5; TRBD1 might be the D (6 bases). Trimming pared 0 bases from V and 4 bases from J, leaving 10 bases between. CDR3 size: 14 residues. The germline CDR1 and CDR2 sequences are SGHRS and YFSETQ.

In nucleotides, the CDR3 is TGTGCCAGCAGCCAAGGACCGCGCGAGCAGTACTTC. It specifies CASSQGPREQYF. The genes are TRBV4-2 and TRBJ2-7; D gene ambiguous. V dropped 1 base and J dropped 6 bases, with 7 bases sitting between them. The CDR3 is 12 amino acids. CDR1 and CDR2 (germline): LGHNA, YNFKEQ.

This clonotype was counted at least ten times. The V and J genes are TRBV5-1 and TRBJ1-1; D call uncertain. Trimming removed 0 bases at V and 2 bases at J, with 11 bases between. The length of the CDR3 is 15 residues. In germline, CDR1 is SGHRS, CDR2 YFSETQ. CDR3 nucleotides: TGCGCCAGCAGCTTGGATGGTCAGCCAAACACTGAAGCTTTCTTT. Encoded protein: CASSLDGQPNTEAFF.

The table lists this clonotype with many counts. This rearrangement joins TRBV29-1 to TRBJ2-7, with 10 positions matching TRBD1. J was trimmed by 3 bases and V by 1 base; bases with no gene match: 3. Germline CDR1 is SQVTM and CDR2 is ANQGSEA. This CDR3 is built from 14 residues. This CDR3 reads CSVEGGDRGYEQYF. CDR3 bases: TGCAGCGTTGAAGGTGGGGACAGGGGCTACGAGCAGTACTTC.

At least ten counts were recorded for this clonotype. This chain uses TRBV5-4 with TRBJ2-5; 9 bases align to TRBD2. J was trimmed by 3 bases and V by 6 bases; bases with no gene match: 9. The CDR3 consists of 15 residues. CDR1 is SGHNT and CDR2 is YYREEE in the germline V gene (reference sequence). The CDR3 nucleotides are TGTGCCAGCATGGATGGCGGGAGGGGAAAAGAGACCCAGTACTTC. Translated: CASMDGGRGKETQYF. Using reference TRBV5-4 and TRBJ2-5 for the parts outside the CDR3, the full variable domain is ETGVTQSPTHLIKTRGQQVTLRCSSQSGHNTVSWYQQALGQGPQFIFQYYREEENGRGNFPPRFSGLQFPNYSSELNVNALELDDSALYLCASMDGGRGKETQYFGPGTRLLVL.

The table lists this clonotype with many counts. The chain recombines TRBV6-6 with TRBJ1-6; D is undetermined. Germline V gives CDR1 MNHNY, CDR2 SVGAGI (reference sequence). The V gene lost 4 bases and the J gene lost 7 bases, with 14 bases spanning the gap. The CDR3 is 15 residues long. The CDR3 sequence is CASSSSREANSPLHF. Written as DNA, the CDR3 is TGTGCCAGCAGTTCCTCGAGGGAGGCCAATTCACCCCTCCACTTT.

This clonotype is classed as medium-sized. V gene TRBV9 combines with J gene TRBJ2-7; D possibly matches TRBD1 or TRBD2 (5 bases each). Looked up from germline, CDR1 is SGDLS and CDR2 is YYNGEE. The V and J ends lost 4 bases and 3 bases respectively, with 17 bases between them. The CDR3 runs 15 residues. The CDR3 bases are TGTGCCAGCAGCCCCGGGACCACCGGTTACTACGAGCAGTACTTC. Its protein product is CASSPGTTGYYEQYF.

CDR3 region: CAWSVGVSSYNEQFF. In DNA, the CDR3 is TGTGCCTGGAGTGTAGGCGTTAGCTCCTACAATGAGCAGTTCTTC. This chain connects TRBV30 to TRBJ2-1; D uncertain. This CDR3 comprises 15 residues. Germline CDR1 is GTSNPN and CDR2 is SVGIG (reference sequence). V was shortened by 0 bases and J by 0 bases, with 9 bases between the two germline ends.

This clonotype was seen at least ten times. The chain couples TRBV7-8 to TRBJ2-1; D possibly corresponds to TRBD2 (6 bases). Germline CDR1 SGHVS, CDR2 FQNEAQ. The V and J ends lost 5 bases and 7 bases respectively, with 15 bases between them. The CDR3 is 14 residues long. The CDR3 nucleotides read TGTGCCAGCAGCCCCGGGGCTGGAGGGAATGAGCAGTTCTTC. This encodes CASSPGAGGNEQFF.

This clonotype was recorded at least ten times. The rearrangement links TRBV2 to TRBJ2-1; D is unresolved. The germline V gene encodes CDR1 SNHLY and CDR2 FYNNEI. The CDR3 is made up of 13 amino acids. The V end was cut by 4 bases, the J end by 8 bases, with 12 bases between. The DNA of the CDR3 is TGTGCCAGCAGTGGGCTAGTTGCCCATGAGCAGTTCTTC. Its translation is CASSGLVAHEQFF.

This clonotype was found many times. The chain is built from TRBV9 and TRBJ2-2; 8 bases fit TRBD2. The junction had 2 bases not matched to a gene; V was cut back by 0 bases and J by 1 base. The CDR3 contains 16 residues. Germline-derived CDR1 and CDR2 are SGDLS and YYNGEE. The CDR3 is CASSVGLAGNTGELFF. CDR3 DNA sequence: TGTGCCAGCAGCGTAGGTCTAGCGGGGAACACCGGGGAGCTGTTTTTT.